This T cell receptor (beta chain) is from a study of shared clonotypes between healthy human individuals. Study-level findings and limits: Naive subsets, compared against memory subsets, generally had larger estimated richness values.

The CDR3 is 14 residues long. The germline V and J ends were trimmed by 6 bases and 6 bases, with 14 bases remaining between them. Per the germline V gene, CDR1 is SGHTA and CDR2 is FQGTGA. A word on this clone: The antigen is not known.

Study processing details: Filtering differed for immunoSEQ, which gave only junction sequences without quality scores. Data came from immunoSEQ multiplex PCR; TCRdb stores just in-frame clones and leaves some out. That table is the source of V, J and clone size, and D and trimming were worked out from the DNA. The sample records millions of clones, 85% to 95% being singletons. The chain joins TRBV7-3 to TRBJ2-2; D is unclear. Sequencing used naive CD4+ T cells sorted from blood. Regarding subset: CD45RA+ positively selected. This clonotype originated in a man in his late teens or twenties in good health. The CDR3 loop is CASSLTDRSGELFF. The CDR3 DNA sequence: TGTGCCAGCAGTTTGACGGATAGGTCCGGGGAGCTGTTTTTT.